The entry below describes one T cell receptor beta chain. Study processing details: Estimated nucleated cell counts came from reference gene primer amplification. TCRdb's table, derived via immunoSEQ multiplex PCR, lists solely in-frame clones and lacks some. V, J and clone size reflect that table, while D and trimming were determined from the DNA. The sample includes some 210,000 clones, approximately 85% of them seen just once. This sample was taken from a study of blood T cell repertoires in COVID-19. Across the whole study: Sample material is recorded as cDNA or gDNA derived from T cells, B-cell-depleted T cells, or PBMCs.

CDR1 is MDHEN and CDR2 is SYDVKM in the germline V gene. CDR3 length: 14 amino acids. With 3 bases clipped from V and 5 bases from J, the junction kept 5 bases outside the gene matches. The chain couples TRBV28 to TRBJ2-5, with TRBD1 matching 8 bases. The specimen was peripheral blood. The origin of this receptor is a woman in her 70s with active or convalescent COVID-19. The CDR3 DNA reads TGTGCCAGCAGTTTCGCGGGACAGGTGGAGACCCAGTACTTC. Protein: CASSFAGQVETQYF.